This passage covers 17 T cell receptor beta chains from one sample sequenced in a study of brain metastases from non-small cell lung cancer. Sequencing used immunoSEQ multiplex PCR; TCRdb keeps in-frame clones, though not all of them. This table holds 15,000 or so clones, about four fifths found once. The sample taken for sequencing was primary lung tumor tissue. The receptors come from a donor at least 40 years old with non-small cell lung cancer.

This clone showed up just once. The chain links TRBV7-8 to TRBJ1-1; D gene ambiguous. CDR1 is SGHVS and CDR2 is FQNEAQ in the germline V gene. V was cut by 2 bases and J by 7 bases, with 8 bases left in between. The CDR3 consists of 12 residues. The DNA of the CDR3 is TGTGCCAGCAGCTTATATCAAGGTGAAGCTTTCTTT. This sequence encodes CASSLYQGEAFF.

J is TRBJ2-3 and V is TRBV19; TRBD1 agrees at 7 bases. From germline, CDR1 is LNHDA and CDR2 SQIVND (reference sequence). Trimming at V came to 5 bases and at J to 2 bases, leaving 7 bases not matched to a gene. The CDR3 has 15 amino acids. DNA of the CDR3: TGTGCCAGTAGTCCGGGACAGAGATCCACAGATACGCAGTATTTT. Translation: CASSPGQRSTDTQYF.

V is TRBV10-1 and J is TRBJ2-3; 8 positions agree with TRBD2. The germline V gene encodes CDR1 WNHNN and CDR2 SYGVQD (reference sequence). The CDR3 contains 14 residues. V lost 6 bases and J lost 2; bases outside the gene matches: 4. DNA for the CDR3: TGCGCCAGCAGCGTCGGGGGGGACACAGATACGCAGTATTTT. It specifies CASSVGGDTDTQYF.

The chain uses TRBV30 and TRBJ1-4; TRBD1 matches 7 bases. After removal of 5 bases from V and 8 bases from J, the junction contained 2 bases not matched to a gene. Germline V CDR1 and CDR2: GTSNPN, SVGIG (reference sequence). This CDR3 has 11 residues. The CDR3 loop reads CAWDRAEKLFF. The CDR3 DNA follows: TGTGCCTGGGACAGGGCAGAAAAACTGTTTTTT.

The chain is built from TRBV11-1 and TRBJ2-3; D remains unclear. Between the trimmed V and J ends, which lost 5 bases and 0 bases, there was a span of 15 bases. This CDR3 is 16 amino acids long. Germline V gives CDR1 SGHAT, CDR2 FQDESV (reference sequence). Written as DNA, the CDR3 is TGTGCCAGCAGCCTCCTGGCAGGTATTAGCACAGATACGCAGTATTTT. It yields the protein CASSLLAGISTDTQYF. Complete variable domain (other parts from reference TRBV11-1 and TRBJ2-3): EAEVAQSPRYKITEKSQAVAFWCDPISGHATLYWYRQILGQGPELLVQFQDESVVDDSQLPKDRFSAERLKGVDSTLKIQPAELGDSAMYLCASSLLAGISTDTQYFGPGTRLTVL.

This clone was observed a single time. The V and J genes are TRBV18 and TRBJ1-3; the D is unclear. CDR1 is KGHSH, CDR2 LQKENI, per germline. This CDR3 region has 17 residues. V was shortened by 1 base and J by 0 bases, with 13 bases between the two germline ends. The CDR3 is CASSPHRTGSSGNTIYF. CDR3 DNA: TGTGCCAGCTCACCACACCGAACCGGTAGCTCTGGAAACACCATATATTTT.

The CDR3 protein is CASSQDWVPGAFF. CDR3 DNA sequence: TGCGCCAGCAGCCAAGATTGGGTTCCGGGGGCTTTCTTT. The rearrangement links TRBV4-1 to TRBJ1-1; no firm D call. This CDR3 has 13 residues. CDR1 and CDR2 from the germline V gene are MGHRA and YSYEKL. V lost 0 bases and J 11 bases, leaving 13 bases between the germline ends.

The genes are TRBV6-5 and TRBJ1-2; D possibly corresponds to TRBD1 (5 bases). Deletions cut 2 bases from V and 3 bases from J, with 16 bases between. The CDR3 runs 16 residues. Germline CDR1 reads MNHEY; CDR2 reads SVGAGI. CDR3 loop: CASSYSGGGLDYGYTF. In nucleotides, the CDR3 is TGTGCCAGCAGTTACAGCGGCGGGGGGTTAGACTATGGCTACACCTTC.

This clone occurred a few times. The gene calls are TRBV5-1 and TRBJ1-1; 12 nucleotides match TRBD1. CDR1 is SGHRS, CDR2 YFSETQ, per germline. CDR3 length equals 15 residues. V trimming: 1 base; J trimming: 7 bases; junction bases outside the gene matches: 5. The CDR3 coding sequence is TGCGCCAGCAGCTTGTGGGGACAGGGGGCAAGTGAAGCTTTCTTT. Protein: CASSLWGQGASEAFF.

The gene calls are TRBV2 and TRBJ2-3; TRBD2 matches at 7 bases. The J segment lost 2 bases and the V segment lost 6 bases, leaving 8 bases of the junction unmatched. CDR3 length equals 15 residues. CDR1 and CDR2 from the germline V gene are SNHLY and FYNNEI. The CDR3 reads CASRITAGDTDTQYF. Written as DNA, the CDR3 is TGTGCCAGCAGGATTACCGCGGGGGACACAGATACGCAGTATTTT.

DNA for the CDR3: TGTGCCAGCAGCTTGGCCGGGAGGGGATACCACGAGCAGTACGTC. Its translation is CASSLAGRGYHEQYV. The chain combines TRBV5-5 with TRBJ2-7, with 8 bases identical to TRBD2. Germline lookup yields CDR1 SGHKS and CDR2 YYEKEE (reference sequence). V dropped 0 bases and J dropped 5; count of bases not matched to a gene: 7. The CDR3 runs to 15 residues.

The chain combines TRBV3-1 (or the pseudogene TRBV3-2) with TRBJ2-1; weak D call: TRBD1 (6 bases). The V and J ends lost 4 bases and 4 bases respectively, with 14 bases between them. Germline loops: CDR1 LGHDT, CDR2 YNNKEL (reference sequence). The CDR3 is 15 residues long. CDR3 sequence: CASSPTGTLYNEQFF. For the CDR3, the DNA is TGTGCCAGCAGCCCCACCGGGACACTGTACAATGAGCAGTTCTTC.

This rearrangement joins TRBV25-1 to TRBJ1-1; possibly TRBD1 for D (5 bases). The germline CDR1 and CDR2 sequences are MGHDK and SYGVNS. V lost 1 base to trimming and J lost 6 bases, with 15 bases between them. This CDR3 region has 15 residues. CDR3 sequence reads: CASSELAGRGAEAFF. The CDR3 DNA is TGTGCCAGCAGTGAATTGGCAGGGCGGGGGGCTGAAGCTTTCTTT.

This clone is categorized as medium-sized. V and J are TRBV18 and TRBJ2-5; TRBD2 is a possible D gene (5 bases). Germline V lookup: CDR1 KGHSH, CDR2 LQKENI. With 3 bases removed from V and 2 bases from J, the gap between germline ends came to 10 bases. The CDR3 consists of 14 residues. Written as DNA, the CDR3 is TGTGCCAGCTCACCGATAACGGGACAAGAGACCCAGTACTTC. This sequence encodes CASSPITGQETQYF.

The chain combines TRBV29-1 with TRBJ2-1, with D perhaps being TRBD1 or TRBD2 (6 bases each). Trimming stripped 3 bases from V and 10 bases from J, with 16 bases between. From germline, CDR1 is SQVTM and CDR2 ANQGSEA. This CDR3 is 13 amino acids long. The CDR3 DNA reads as TGCAGCGTTGATGTCTGGGGGGCGGACGAGCAGTTCTTC. Its translation is CSVDVWGADEQFF.

This clone was seen more than once but under ten times. The chain recombines TRBV6-5 with TRBJ2-3; TRBD2 might be the D (9 bases). The germline V gene has CDR1 MNHEY and CDR2 SVGAGI. CDR3 size: 13 residues. Trimming pared 6 bases from V and 9 bases from J, leaving 16 bases between. The CDR3 DNA reads TGTGCCAGCAGAATAGCGGGGGACAGGACGCAGTATTTT. It encodes CASRIAGDRTQYF.

V and J are TRBV3-1 (or the pseudogene TRBV3-2) and TRBJ2-1, with a possible D match to TRBD1 (6 bases). This CDR3 spans 16 amino acids. The germline V and J ends were trimmed by 0 bases and 2 bases, with 11 bases remaining between them. Germline V lookup: CDR1 LGHDT, CDR2 YNNKEL (reference sequence). CDR3 sequence reads: CASSQDTDRTYNEQFF. In DNA, the CDR3 is TGTGCCAGCAGCCAAGATACAGACAGGACCTACAATGAGCAGTTCTTC.